This T cell receptor beta chain was profiled in a study of CXCR3-negative and CXCR3-positive naive CD8 T cells. Whole-study context: The total count of TRB reads reached 120 million to 150 million, and each library contributed about 1.5 +/- 0.3 million. Findings and limits, study-wide: Both naive subsets showed comparably high diversity, and memory CD8+ cells showed much lower diversity. Relative to CXCR3-negative naive cells, CXCR3-positive naive cells had more hydrophobic TRB CDR3s.

With regard to this clonotype: Its target is unknown.

The V gene's germline CDR1 is MDHEN and CDR2 SYDVKM. The CDR3 spans 15 residues. In preparing the TRB cDNA libraries, 5' RACE with UMI labels was used. Reanalyzing the 5' RACE reads, TCRdb keeps one entry per CDR3 protein, without DNA. The sample includes under 85,000 distinct CDR3 sequences. This receptor was obtained from a human donor in good health. Some clones in this sample may be carry-over from other donors' samples. The chain carries TRBV28 and TRBJ1-5; TCRdb indicates TRBD1, and absent DNA this call remains unverified. Material: naive CXCR3+ CD8+ T cells from blood. Subset of the sample: CD45RO-CCR7+CD27+CD95- naive CD8+ T cells expressing CXCR3 (TNR3+). CDR3 residues: CASSFTRVSNQPQHF. The full variable domain, rest sourced from reference TRBV28 and TRBJ1-5, is DVKVTQSSRYLVKRTGEKVFLECVQDMDHENMFWYRQDPGLGLRLIYFSYDVKMKEKGDIPEGYSVSREKKERFSLILESASTNQTSMYLCASSFTRVSNQPQHFGDGTRLSIL.